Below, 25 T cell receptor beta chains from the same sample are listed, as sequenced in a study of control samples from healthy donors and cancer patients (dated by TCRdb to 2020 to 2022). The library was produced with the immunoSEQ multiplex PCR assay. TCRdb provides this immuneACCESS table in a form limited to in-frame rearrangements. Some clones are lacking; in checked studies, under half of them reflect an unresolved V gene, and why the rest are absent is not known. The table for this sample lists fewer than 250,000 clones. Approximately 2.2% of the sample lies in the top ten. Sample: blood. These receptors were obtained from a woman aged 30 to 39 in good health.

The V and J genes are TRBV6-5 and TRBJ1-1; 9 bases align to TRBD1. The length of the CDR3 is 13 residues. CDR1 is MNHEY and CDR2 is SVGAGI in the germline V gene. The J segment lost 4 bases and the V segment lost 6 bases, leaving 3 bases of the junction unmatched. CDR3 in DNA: TGTGCCAGCAGATCGGACAGGGGCACTGAAGCTTTCTTT. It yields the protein CASRSDRGTEAFF.

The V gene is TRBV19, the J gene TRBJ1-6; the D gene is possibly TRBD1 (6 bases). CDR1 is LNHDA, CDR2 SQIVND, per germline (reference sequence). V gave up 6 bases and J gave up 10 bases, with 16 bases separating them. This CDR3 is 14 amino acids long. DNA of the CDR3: TGTGCCAGTAGCATACAGGGAGGAGGATCACCCCTCCACTTT. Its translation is CASSIQGGGSPLHF.

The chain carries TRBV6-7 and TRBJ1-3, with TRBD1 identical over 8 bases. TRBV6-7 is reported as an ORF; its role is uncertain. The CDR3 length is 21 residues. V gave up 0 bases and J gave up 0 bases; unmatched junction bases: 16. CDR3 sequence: CASSYSIPPGRRGLSGNTIYF. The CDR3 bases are TGTGCCAGCAGTTACTCGATACCCCCGGGACGCAGGGGGCTCTCTGGAAACACCATATATTTT.

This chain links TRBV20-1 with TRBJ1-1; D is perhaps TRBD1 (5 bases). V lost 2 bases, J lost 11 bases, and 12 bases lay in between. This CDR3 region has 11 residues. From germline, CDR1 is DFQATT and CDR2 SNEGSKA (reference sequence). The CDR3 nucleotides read TGCAGTGCTAGAATGGGGCCGGGGGCTTTCTTT. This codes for CSARMGPGAFF.

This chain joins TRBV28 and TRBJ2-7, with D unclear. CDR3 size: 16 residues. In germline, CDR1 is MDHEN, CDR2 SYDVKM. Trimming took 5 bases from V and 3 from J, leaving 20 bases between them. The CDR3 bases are TGTGCCAGCAGTCCGGAACGAGGCTTAGGGAACTACGAGCAGTACTTC. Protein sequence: CASSPERGLGNYEQYF.

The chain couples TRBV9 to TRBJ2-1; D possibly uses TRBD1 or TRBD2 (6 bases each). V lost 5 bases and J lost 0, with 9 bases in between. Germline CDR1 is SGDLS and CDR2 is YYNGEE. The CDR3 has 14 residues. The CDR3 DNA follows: TGTGCCAGCAGGGGGGGCAGCTCCTACAATGAGCAGTTCTTC. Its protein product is CASRGGSSYNEQFF.

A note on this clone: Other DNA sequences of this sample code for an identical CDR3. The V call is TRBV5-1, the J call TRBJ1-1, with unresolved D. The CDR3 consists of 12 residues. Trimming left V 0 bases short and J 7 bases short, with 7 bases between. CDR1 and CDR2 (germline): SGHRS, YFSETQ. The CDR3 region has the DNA TGCGCCAGCAGCTTGGCGGGGAATGAAGCTTTCTTT. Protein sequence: CASSLAGNEAFF.

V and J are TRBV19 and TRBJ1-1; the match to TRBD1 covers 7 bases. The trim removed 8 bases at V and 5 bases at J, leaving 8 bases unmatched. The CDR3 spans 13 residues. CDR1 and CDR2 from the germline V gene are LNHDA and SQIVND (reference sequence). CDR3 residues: CASRHRGRTEAFF. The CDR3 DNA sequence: TGTGCCAGTCGCCACAGGGGACGGACTGAAGCTTTCTTT.

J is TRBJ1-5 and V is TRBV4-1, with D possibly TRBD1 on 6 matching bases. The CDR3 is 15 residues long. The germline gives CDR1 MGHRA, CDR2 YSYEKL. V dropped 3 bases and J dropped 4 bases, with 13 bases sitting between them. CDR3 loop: CASSQRTVANQPQHF. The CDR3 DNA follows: TGCGCCAGCAGCCAGCGGACAGTCGCGAATCAGCCCCAGCATTTT.

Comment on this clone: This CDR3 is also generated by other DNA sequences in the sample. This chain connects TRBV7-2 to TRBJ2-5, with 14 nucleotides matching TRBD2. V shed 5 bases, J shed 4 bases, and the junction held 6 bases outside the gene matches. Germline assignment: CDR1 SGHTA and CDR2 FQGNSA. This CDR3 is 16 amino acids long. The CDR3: CASSTRLAGGRETQYF. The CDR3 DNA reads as TGTGCCAGCAGCACACGACTAGCGGGGGGGCGAGAGACCCAGTACTTC.

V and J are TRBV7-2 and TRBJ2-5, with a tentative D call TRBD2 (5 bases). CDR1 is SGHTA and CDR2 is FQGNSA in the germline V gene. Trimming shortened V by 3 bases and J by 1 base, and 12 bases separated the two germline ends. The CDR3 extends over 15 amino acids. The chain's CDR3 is CASSFQWGAQETQYF. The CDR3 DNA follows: TGTGCCAGCAGCTTTCAATGGGGAGCCCAAGAGACCCAGTACTTC. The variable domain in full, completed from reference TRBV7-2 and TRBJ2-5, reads GAGVSQSPSNKVTEKGKDVELRCDPISGHTALYWYRQSLGQGLEFLIYFQGNSAPDKSGLPSDRFSAERTGGSVSTLTIQRTQQEDSAVYLCASSFQWGAQETQYFGPGTRLLVL.

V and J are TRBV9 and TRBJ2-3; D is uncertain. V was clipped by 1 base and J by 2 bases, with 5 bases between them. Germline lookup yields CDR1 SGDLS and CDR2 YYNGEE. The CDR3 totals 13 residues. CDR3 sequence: CASSVSYTDTQYF. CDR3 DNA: TGTGCCAGCAGCGTATCCTACACAGATACGCAGTATTTT.

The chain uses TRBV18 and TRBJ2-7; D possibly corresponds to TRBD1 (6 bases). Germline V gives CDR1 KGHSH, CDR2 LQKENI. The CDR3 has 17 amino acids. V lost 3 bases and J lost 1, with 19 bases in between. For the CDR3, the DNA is TGTGCCAGCTCACCTTCACTCGGGACACCTGTTTCCTACGAGCAGTACTTC. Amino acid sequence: CASSPSLGTPVSYEQYF. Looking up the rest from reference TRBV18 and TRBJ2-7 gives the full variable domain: NAGVMQNPRHLVRRRGQEARLRCSPMKGHSHVYWYRQLPEEGLKFMVYLQKENIIDESGMPKERFSAEFPKEGPSILRIQQVVRGDSAAYFCASSPSLGTPVSYEQYFGPGTRLTVT.

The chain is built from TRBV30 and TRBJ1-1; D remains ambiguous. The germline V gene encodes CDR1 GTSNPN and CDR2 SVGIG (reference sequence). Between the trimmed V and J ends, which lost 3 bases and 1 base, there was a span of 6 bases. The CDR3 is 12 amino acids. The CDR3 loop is CAWRTQNTEAFF. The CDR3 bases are TGTGCCTGGAGGACTCAGAACACTGAAGCTTTCTTT.

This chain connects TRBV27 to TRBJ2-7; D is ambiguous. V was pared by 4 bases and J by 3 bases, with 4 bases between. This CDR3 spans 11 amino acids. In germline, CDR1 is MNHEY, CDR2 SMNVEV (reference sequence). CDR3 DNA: TGTGCCAGCAGTTCTCGCTACGAGCAGTACTTC. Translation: CASSSRYEQYF.

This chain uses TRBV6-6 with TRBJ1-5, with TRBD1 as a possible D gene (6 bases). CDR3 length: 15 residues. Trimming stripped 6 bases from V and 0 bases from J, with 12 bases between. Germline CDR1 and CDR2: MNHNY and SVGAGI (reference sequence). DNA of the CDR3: TGTGCCAGCAGAAAGGGGGACCATAGCAATCAGCCCCAGCATTTT. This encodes CASRKGDHSNQPQHF.

The CDR3 nucleotides are TGTGCCAGCAGGGAAGTGTCATCTACTGAAGCTTTCTTT. Translated, it gives CASREVSSTEAFF. The V call is TRBV21-1, the J call TRBJ1-1. TRBV21-1 is annotated as a pseudogene. The CDR3 consists of 13 residues.

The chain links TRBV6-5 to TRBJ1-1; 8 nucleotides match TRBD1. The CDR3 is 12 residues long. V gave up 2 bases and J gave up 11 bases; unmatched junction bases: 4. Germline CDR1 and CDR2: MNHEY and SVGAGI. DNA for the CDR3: TGTGCCAGCAGTTACCGGACAGGGAACGCTTTCTTT. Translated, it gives CASSYRTGNAFF.

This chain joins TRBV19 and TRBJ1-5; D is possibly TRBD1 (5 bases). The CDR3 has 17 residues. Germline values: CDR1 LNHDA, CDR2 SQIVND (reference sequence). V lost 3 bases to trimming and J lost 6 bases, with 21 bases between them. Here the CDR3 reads CASSISRWRRASQPQHF. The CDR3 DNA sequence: TGTGCCAGTAGTATTAGTCGGTGGCGCAGGGCGAGTCAGCCCCAGCATTTT.

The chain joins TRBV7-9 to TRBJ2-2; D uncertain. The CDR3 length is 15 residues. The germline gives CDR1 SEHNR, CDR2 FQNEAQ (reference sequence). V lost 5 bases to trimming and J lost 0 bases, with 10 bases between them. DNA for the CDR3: TGTGCCAGCAGCCCCCTCCTCCCGAACACCGGGGAGCTGTTTTTT. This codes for CASSPLLPNTGELFF.

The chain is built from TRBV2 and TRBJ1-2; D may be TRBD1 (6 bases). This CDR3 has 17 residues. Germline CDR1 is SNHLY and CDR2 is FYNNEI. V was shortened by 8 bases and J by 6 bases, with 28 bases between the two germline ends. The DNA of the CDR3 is TGTGCCAGCGCGCGAACTAGAAGGGGGAAGGGTTATAATGGCTACACCTTC. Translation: CASARTRRGKGYNGYTF.

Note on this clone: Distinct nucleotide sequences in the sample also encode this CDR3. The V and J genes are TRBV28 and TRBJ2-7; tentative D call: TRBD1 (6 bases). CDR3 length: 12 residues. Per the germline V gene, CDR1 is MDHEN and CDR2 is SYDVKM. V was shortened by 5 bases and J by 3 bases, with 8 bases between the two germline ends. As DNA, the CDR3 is TGTGCCAGCAGTCTAGGGGGCTACGAGCAGTACTTC. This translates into CASSLGGYEQYF.

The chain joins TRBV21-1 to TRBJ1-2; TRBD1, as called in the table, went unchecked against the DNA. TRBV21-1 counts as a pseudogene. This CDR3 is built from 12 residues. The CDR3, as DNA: TGTGCCAGCAGCGAACAGGGTTATGGCTACACCTTC. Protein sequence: CASSEQGYGYTF.

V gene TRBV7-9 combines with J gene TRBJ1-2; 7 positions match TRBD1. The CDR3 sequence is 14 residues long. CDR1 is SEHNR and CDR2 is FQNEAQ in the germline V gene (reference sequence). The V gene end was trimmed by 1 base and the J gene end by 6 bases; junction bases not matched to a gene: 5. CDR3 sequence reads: CASSLGQGTNGYTF. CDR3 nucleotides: TGTGCCAGCAGCTTAGGACAGGGAACTAATGGCTACACCTTC.

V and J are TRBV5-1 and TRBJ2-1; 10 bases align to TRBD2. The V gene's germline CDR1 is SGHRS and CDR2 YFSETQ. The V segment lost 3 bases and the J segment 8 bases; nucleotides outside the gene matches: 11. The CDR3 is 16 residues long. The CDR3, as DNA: TGCGCCAGCAGCTATTTCCTATCTAGCGGGGGCGATGAGCAGTTCTTC. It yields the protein CASSYFLSSGGDEQFF.